This T cell receptor beta chain was identified in a study of T cells in Graves' hyperthyroidism and ophthalmopathy. This clonotype was seen only a few times. Researchers took RNA transcripts and amplified the TCR beta CDR3 regions from them. The TCR CDR3 was amplified in a first-round RT-PCR using the HTBI primer set. MiXCR, applied by TCRdb to the multiplex PCR reads, yields one record per CDR3 protein. The sample has about 410,000 distinct CDR3 sequences, roughly 14% seen once. The sequence derives from a man between 18 and 29 years old with Graves' ophthalmopathy. The sequencing sample was made of blood.

The CDR3, as DNA: TGTGCCATCATGAAGGACCCCTCTGGAAACACCATATATTTT. It yields the protein CAIMKDPSGNTIYF. This rearrangement joins TRBV10-3 to TRBJ1-3; D call uncertain. CDR3 length: 14 residues. Trimming pared 7 bases from V and 0 bases from J, leaving 10 bases between. Germline CDR1 is ENHRY and CDR2 is SYGVKD.